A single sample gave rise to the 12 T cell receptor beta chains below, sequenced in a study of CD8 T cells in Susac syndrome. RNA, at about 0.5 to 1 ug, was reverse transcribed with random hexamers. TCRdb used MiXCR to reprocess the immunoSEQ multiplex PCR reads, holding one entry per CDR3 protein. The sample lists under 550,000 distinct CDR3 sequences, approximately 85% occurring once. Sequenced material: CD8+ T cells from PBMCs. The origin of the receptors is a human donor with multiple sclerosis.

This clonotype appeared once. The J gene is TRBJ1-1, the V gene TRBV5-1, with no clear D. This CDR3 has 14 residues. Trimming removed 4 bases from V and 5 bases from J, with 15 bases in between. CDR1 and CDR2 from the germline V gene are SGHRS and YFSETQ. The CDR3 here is CASSANLLWTEAFF. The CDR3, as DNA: TGCGCCAGCAGCGCGAACTTGTTGTGGACTGAAGCTTTCTTT.

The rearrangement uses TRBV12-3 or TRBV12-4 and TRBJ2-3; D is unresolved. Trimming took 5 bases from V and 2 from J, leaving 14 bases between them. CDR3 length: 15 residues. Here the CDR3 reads CASSPPHGITDTQYF. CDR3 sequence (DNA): TGTGCCAGCAGTCCTCCTCACGGAATCACAGATACGCAGTATTTT.

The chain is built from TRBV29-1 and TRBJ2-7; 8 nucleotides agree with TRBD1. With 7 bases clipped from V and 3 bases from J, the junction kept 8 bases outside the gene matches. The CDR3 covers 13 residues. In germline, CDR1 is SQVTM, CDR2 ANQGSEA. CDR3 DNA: TGCAGCGGAGGGACAGGCCCCGACTACGAGCAGTACTTC. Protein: CSGGTGPDYEQYF.

The CDR3 protein is CAWSGWDGYTF. The CDR3, as DNA: TGTGCCTGGAGTGGTTGGGATGGCTACACCTTC. V gene TRBV30 combines with J gene TRBJ1-2; no firm D call. CDR1 is GTSNPN and CDR2 is SVGIG in the germline V gene (reference sequence). V shed 1 base and J shed 6 bases, with 6 bases lying between them. There are 11 residues in the CDR3. The full variable domain, in which reference TRBV30 and TRBJ1-2 provide the parts outside the CDR3, is SQTIHQWPATLVQPVGSPLSLECTVEGTSNPNLYWYRQAAGRGLQLLFYSVGIGQISSEVPQNLSASRPQDRQFILSSKKLLLSDSGFYLCAWSGWDGYTFGSGTRLTVV.

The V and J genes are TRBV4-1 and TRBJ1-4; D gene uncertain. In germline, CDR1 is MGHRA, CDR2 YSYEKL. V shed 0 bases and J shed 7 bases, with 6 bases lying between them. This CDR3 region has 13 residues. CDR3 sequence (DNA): TGCGCCAGCAGCCAAGAAGTCACTGAAAAACTGTTTTTT. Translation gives CASSQEVTEKLFF.

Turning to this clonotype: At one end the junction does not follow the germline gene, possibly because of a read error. The CDR3 is CSVEDIDMNTEAFF. As DNA, the CDR3 is TGCAGCGTCGAAGACATAGACATGAACACTGAAGCTTTCTTT. V gene TRBV29-1 combines with J gene TRBJ1-1; D uncertain. This CDR3 is 14 amino acids long. Germline CDR1 and CDR2: SQVTM and ANQGSEA.

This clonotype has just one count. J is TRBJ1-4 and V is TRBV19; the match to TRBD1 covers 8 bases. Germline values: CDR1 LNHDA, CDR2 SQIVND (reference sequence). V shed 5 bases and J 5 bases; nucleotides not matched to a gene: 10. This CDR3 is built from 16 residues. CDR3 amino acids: CASSPQAGGVNEKLFF. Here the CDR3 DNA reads TGTGCCAGTAGTCCCCAAGCAGGGGGCGTAAATGAAAAACTGTTTTTT.

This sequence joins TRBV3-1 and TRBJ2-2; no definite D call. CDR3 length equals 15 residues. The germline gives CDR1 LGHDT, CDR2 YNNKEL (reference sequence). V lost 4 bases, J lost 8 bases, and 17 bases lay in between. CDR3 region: CASSRTARHPGELFF. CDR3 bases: TGTGCCAGCAGCCGAACAGCCCGGCACCCGGGGGAGCTGTTTTTT.

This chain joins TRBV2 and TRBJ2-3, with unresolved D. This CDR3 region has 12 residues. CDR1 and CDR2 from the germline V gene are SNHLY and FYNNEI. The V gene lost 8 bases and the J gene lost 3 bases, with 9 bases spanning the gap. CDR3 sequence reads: CASFWGTDTQYF. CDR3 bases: TGTGCCAGCTTCTGGGGTACAGATACGCAGTATTTT.

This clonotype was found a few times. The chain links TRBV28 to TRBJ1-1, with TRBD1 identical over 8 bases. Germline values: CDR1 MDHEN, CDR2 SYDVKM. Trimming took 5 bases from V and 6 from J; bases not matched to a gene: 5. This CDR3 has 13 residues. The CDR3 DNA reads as TGTGCCAGCAGTACCGGACAGGGCTCTGAAGCTTTCTTT. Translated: CASSTGQGSEAFF.

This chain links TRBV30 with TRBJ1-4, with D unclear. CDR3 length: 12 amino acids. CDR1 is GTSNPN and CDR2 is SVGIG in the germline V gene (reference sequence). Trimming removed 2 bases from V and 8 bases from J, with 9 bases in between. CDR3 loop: CAWSLGGEKLFF. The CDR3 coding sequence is TGTGCCTGGAGTTTGGGAGGCGAAAAACTGTTTTTT.

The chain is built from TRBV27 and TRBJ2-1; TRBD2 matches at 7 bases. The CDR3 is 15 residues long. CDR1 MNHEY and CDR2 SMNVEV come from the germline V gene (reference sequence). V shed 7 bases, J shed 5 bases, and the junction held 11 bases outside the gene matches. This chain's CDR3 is CASISAGGTDNEQFF. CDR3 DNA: TGTGCCAGCATCTCCGCCGGGGGGACGGACAATGAGCAGTTCTTC.